Presented here are 8 T cell receptor beta chains from one specimen sequenced in a study of T-cell reconstitution after alpha-beta-depleted transplantation in children. Unique molecular identifiers tagged the TCRbeta library. TCRdb reanalysed the PCR reads using MiXCR and keeps one entry per CDR3 protein. The repertoire includes roughly 300,000 distinct CDR3 sequences, around a tenth of them detected once, and about a quarter sits in the top ten. The source material was peripheral blood, sampled 180 days after TCRalphabeta/CD19-depleted stem cell transplant. The origin of the receptors is a male patient between 2 and 15 years old who had a stem cell transplant for chronic granulomatous disease, so the T cells may come from the graft donor.

This clonotype was picked up many times. The V and J genes are TRBV5-1 and TRBJ2-7; 10 bases line up with TRBD1. Germline assignment: CDR1 SGHRS and CDR2 YFSETQ. CDR3 length: 18 amino acids. J was trimmed by 3 bases and V by 0 bases; bases with no gene match: 12. The CDR3 spells CASSLVGTGAAKNYEQYF. In nucleotides, the CDR3 is TGCGCCAGCAGCTTGGTTGGGACAGGGGCAGCTAAAAACTACGAGCAGTACTTC. The variable domain in full, completed from reference TRBV5-1 and TRBJ2-7, reads KAGVTQTPRYLIKTRGQQVTLSCSPISGHRSVSWYQQTPGQGLQFLFEYFSETQRNKGNFPGRFSGRQFSNSRSEMNVSTLELGDSALYLCASSLVGTGAAKNYEQYFGPGTRLTVT.

This clonotype came up many times. The genes are TRBV5-1 and TRBJ1-1; 7 bases map to TRBD1. Germline V gene data show CDR1 as SGHRS and CDR2 as YFSETQ. The junction had 9 bases not matched to a gene; V was cut back by 2 bases and J by 8 bases. The CDR3 has 14 residues. In nucleotides, the CDR3 is TGCGCCAGCAGCTTACGGGACAGTTTCTCCGAAGCTTTCTTT. The encoded protein is CASSLRDSFSEAFF.

The sample holds a few counts of this clonotype. The chain has TRBV7-2 and TRBJ2-4, with D possibly TRBD2 on 6 matching bases. Germline-derived CDR1 and CDR2 are SGHTA and FQGNSA. V was pared by 2 bases and J by 0 bases, with 17 bases between. This CDR3 has 18 amino acids. The DNA of the CDR3 is TGTGCCAGCAGCTTACGGAGCGGGCTCCCCATAGCCAAAAACATTCAGTACTTC. Protein: CASSLRSGLPIAKNIQYF.

The V call is TRBV18, the J call TRBJ2-1; D not certain. The CDR3 has 13 amino acids. CDR1 and CDR2 from the germline V gene are KGHSH and LQKENI. V was shortened by 5 bases and J by 8 bases, with 13 bases between the two germline ends. The CDR3 nucleotides are TGTGCCAGCTCATCGATCCCTTACGATGAGCAGTTCTTC. Amino acids: CASSSIPYDEQFF.

This clonotype was picked up many times. V is TRBV10-3 and J is TRBJ2-2, with 11 bases that match TRBD2. Germline CDR1 is ENHRY and CDR2 is SYGVKD. The CDR3 is 15 residues long. The trim removed 6 bases at V and 4 bases at J, leaving 4 bases unmatched. The CDR3 region is CAIRTGTSGTGELFF. In DNA form, the CDR3 reads TGTGCCATCAGGACGGGGACTAGCGGCACCGGGGAGCTGTTTTTT.

This clonotype was detected many times. V gene TRBV20-1 combines with J gene TRBJ2-3; the D gene is possibly TRBD2 (5 bases). In germline, CDR1 is DFQATT, CDR2 SNEGSKA (reference sequence). The V and J ends lost 7 bases and 3 bases respectively, with 11 bases between them. The CDR3 is made up of 12 amino acids. The CDR3 sequence: CSGTRRTDTQYF. CDR3 coding DNA: TGCAGTGGAACGAGGAGGACAGATACGCAGTATTTT.

This chain uses TRBV6-2 or TRBV6-3 with TRBJ2-5, with D possibly TRBD1 on 5 matching bases. This CDR3 is 13 amino acids long. Looked up from germline, CDR1 is MNHEY and CDR2 is SVGEGT. Trimming removed 6 bases at V and 5 bases at J, with 13 bases between. CDR3 protein: CASRLTVMETQYF. CDR3 nucleotide sequence: TGTGCCAGCAGATTGACAGTGATGGAGACCCAGTACTTC.

This clonotype was counted at least ten times. This chain joins TRBV20-1 and TRBJ2-7; 7 positions match TRBD2. The V gene end was trimmed by 7 bases and the J gene end by 2 bases; junction bases not matched to a gene: 11. The CDR3 is 14 amino acids. In germline, CDR1 is DFQATT, CDR2 SNEGSKA (reference sequence). CDR3 amino acids: CSGRSGIVPYEQYF. The CDR3 nucleotides read TGCAGTGGGAGAAGCGGGATCGTCCCCTACGAGCAGTACTTC.